The 8 T cell receptor beta chains in this list originate from one sample, sequenced in a study of CD8+CD57+ T cells in acquired aplastic anemia. TCR beta VDJ and CDR3 profiling used genomic DNA as template. MiXCR, run by TCRdb on the reads, gives a single entry per CDR3 protein. The table records around 200,000 distinct CDR3 sequences, 48% of them present only once. Only patients with CD8+CD57+ cell expansion on flow cytometry were chosen for sequencing. The sample consisted of sorted CD4+, CD8+, or CD8+CD57+ T cells (not recorded which) from PBMCs. Every receptor here comes from a human donor with aplastic anemia.

A few counts support this clonotype. This sequence joins TRBV28 and TRBJ1-1; D may be TRBD1 (6 bases). V was trimmed by 2 bases and J by 7 bases, leaving 11 bases between them. CDR3 size: 13 residues. CDR1 and CDR2 (germline): MDHEN, SYDVKM. Here the CDR3 DNA reads TGTGCCAGCAGTTTAATCACAGGGAGTGAAGCTTTCTTT. As protein: CASSLITGSEAFF.

This chain links TRBV9 with TRBJ2-3; 7 nucleotides agree with TRBD1. The junction had 5 bases not matched to a gene; V was cut back by 4 bases and J by 3 bases. Germline lookup yields CDR1 SGDLS and CDR2 YYNGEE. This CDR3 is built from 14 residues. CDR3 sequence reads: CASSHRDSTDTQYF. The DNA for the CDR3 is TGTGCCAGCAGCCACCGGGACAGTACAGATACGCAGTATTTT.

The chain is built from TRBV29-1 and TRBJ2-1; 10 bases are shared with TRBD1. V lost 6 bases to trimming and J lost 7 bases; unmatched junction nucleotides: 9. Germline V lookup: CDR1 SQVTM, CDR2 ANQGSEA. The CDR3 is 14 amino acids. The CDR3 sequence is CSVERDRGINEQFF. The CDR3 DNA reads as TGCAGCGTGGAGCGGGACAGGGGAATAAATGAGCAGTTCTTC.

This clonotype came up a few times. This chain joins TRBV5-1 and TRBJ2-3; D may match TRBD1 or TRBD2 (5 bases each). CDR3 size: 16 residues. Germline lookup yields CDR1 SGHRS and CDR2 YFSETQ. V gave up 4 bases and J gave up 2 bases, with 17 bases separating them. CDR3 sequence (DNA): TGCGCCAGCAGCCCCGGGACGGGGATTAACACAGATACGCAGTATTTT. Its protein is CASSPGTGINTDTQYF.

This rearrangement joins TRBV5-1 to TRBJ2-5, with D perhaps matching TRBD1 (5 bases). The CDR3 runs 15 residues. Germline CDR1 reads SGHRS; CDR2 reads YFSETQ. The ends were cut back, 6 bases at V and 2 bases at J, with 17 bases in the middle. DNA for the CDR3: TGCGCCAGCACCAGGACACCGGGCCCGCAAGAGACCCAGTACTTC. Amino acid sequence: CASTRTPGPQETQYF.

The genes are TRBV6-1 and TRBJ1-6; D might be TRBD1 (5 bases). The CDR3 runs 13 residues. The ends were cut back, 7 bases at V and 9 bases at J, with 13 bases in the middle. Germline loops: CDR1 MNHNS, CDR2 SASEGT. CDR3 sequence (DNA): TGTGCCAGCACGTGGCAGGGTCCTTCACCCCTCCACTTT. It translates to CASTWQGPSPLHF.

The rearrangement uses TRBV4-1 and TRBJ2-7; D could derive from TRBD1 or TRBD2 (5 bases each). V was cut by 3 bases and J by 2 bases, with 14 bases left in between. The CDR3 totals 15 residues. Germline assignment: CDR1 MGHRA and CDR2 YSYEKL. The CDR3 region is CASSHGDGLTYEQYF. For the CDR3, the DNA is TGCGCCAGCAGCCACGGGGACGGGTTAACCTACGAGCAGTACTTC.

The J gene is TRBJ2-7, the V gene TRBV2, with D possibly called TRBD1 or TRBD2 (5 bases each). CDR1 is SNHLY, CDR2 FYNNEI, per germline. The CDR3 covers 15 residues. V was cut by 4 bases and J by 5 bases, with 18 bases left in between. CDR3: CASSGRDEGAHEQYF. For the CDR3, the DNA is TGTGCCAGCAGTGGCCGGGACGAAGGTGCCCACGAGCAGTACTTC. Looking up the rest from reference TRBV2 and TRBJ2-7 gives the full variable domain: EPEVTQTPSHQVTQMGQEVILRCVPISNHLYFYWYRQILGQKVEFLVSFYNNEISEKSEIFDDQFSVERPDGSNFTLKIRSTKLEDSAMYFCASSGRDEGAHEQYFGPGTRLTVT.